This TCR beta chain stems from a study of cytomegalovirus exposure and HLA in healthy donors. The study, taken as a whole, reports: Among donors in an Asian-associated ancestry cluster, a later analysis reportedly found fewer N-insertions than the approximately 700-donor mean. In most subjects, TCR beta sequences reportedly gave accurate predictions of HLA-A and HLA-B alleles.

With regard to this clone: Its antigen remains unknown.

Germline-derived CDR1 and CDR2 are MNHNS and SASEGT. The V and J ends lost 5 bases and 2 bases respectively, with 15 bases between them. The CDR3 length is 15 residues. Primers: 60 Vbeta forward and 13 Jbeta reverse. Profiling relied on immunoSEQ multiplex PCR, and the TCRdb table lists in-frame clones only, not all of them. The table lists under 200,000 clones, 75% to 80% of them singletons. The receptor was derived from a woman in her thirties in good health and CMV-seropositive. The sequencing sample was made of PBMCs. The chain combines TRBV6-1 with TRBJ2-5, with a tentative D call TRBD2 (5 bases). DNA of the CDR3: TGTGCCAGCAGTATTGAACTAGGTCGACAAGAGACCCAGTACTTC. This translates into CASSIELGRQETQYF.